Reported below is one T cell receptor (beta chain). The PCR had 60 Vbeta and 13 Jbeta primers. Profiling relied on immunoSEQ multiplex PCR, and the TCRdb table lists in-frame clones only, not all of them. The table lists 65,000 to 75,000 clones, around 63% of them singletons. This record belongs to a study of cytomegalovirus exposure and HLA in healthy donors. The sample consisted of PBMCs. The receptor was isolated from a woman aged 25-40 years in good health and CMV-seronegative.

Written as DNA, the CDR3 is TGTGCCAGCAGTTACAGCGGGTCCTACGAGCAGTACTTC. It codes for CASSYSGSYEQYF. The chain has TRBV27 and TRBJ2-7; a possible D gene is TRBD2 (6 bases). Germline assignment: CDR1 MNHEY and CDR2 SMNVEV (reference sequence). This CDR3 comprises 13 residues. V shed 4 bases and J shed 1 base, with 8 bases lying between them.